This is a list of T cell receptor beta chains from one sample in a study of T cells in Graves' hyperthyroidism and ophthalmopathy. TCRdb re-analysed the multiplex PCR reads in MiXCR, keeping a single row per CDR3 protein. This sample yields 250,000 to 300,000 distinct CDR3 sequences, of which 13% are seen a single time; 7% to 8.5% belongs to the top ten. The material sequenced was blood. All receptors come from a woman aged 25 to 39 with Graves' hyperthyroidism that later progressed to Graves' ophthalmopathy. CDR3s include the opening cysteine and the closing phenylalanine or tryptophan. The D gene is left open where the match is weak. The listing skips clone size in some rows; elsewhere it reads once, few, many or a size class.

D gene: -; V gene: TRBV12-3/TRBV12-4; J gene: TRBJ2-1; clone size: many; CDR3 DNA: TGTGCCAGCAGTTTAGGGGGGGTGAGGGGGCGGCTGACCAATGAGCAGTTCTTC; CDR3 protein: CASSLGGVRGRLTNEQFF
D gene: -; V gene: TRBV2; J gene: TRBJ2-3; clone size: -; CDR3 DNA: TGTGCCAGCAACCCCTCGCCGGGGGAGGCAGATACGCAGTATTTT; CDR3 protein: CASNPSPGEADTQYF
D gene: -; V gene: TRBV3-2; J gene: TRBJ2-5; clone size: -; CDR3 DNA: TGTGCCAGCAGCCAAGATCTGACTAGCGTTTTAGGGGGGACCCAGTACTTC; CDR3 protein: CASSQDLTSVLGGTQYF
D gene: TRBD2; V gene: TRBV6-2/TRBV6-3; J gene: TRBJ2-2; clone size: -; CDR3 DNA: TGTGCCAGCGCCGACGTAGCGGGAGTACACACCGGGGAGCTGTTTTTT; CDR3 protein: CASADVAGVHTGELFF
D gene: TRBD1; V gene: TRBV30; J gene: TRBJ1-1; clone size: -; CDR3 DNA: TGTGCCTGGAGTGGGGAGACAGGGGGCTGGAGGACTGAAGCTTTCTTT; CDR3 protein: CAWSGETGGWRTEAFF
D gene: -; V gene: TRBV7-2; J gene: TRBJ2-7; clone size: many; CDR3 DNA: TGTGCCAGCAGCTTAGCGCAAGGACTAACCTACGAGCAGTACTTC; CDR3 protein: CASSLAQGLTYEQYF
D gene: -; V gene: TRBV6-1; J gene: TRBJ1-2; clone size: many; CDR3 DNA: TGTGCCAGCAGTGAAGTTGATAGGTCCGGCTACACCTTC; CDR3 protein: CASSEVDRSGYTF
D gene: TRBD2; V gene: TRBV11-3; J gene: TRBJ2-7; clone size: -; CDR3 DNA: TGTGCCAGCAGCTTTTATAGCGGGGGCGGCTACGAGCAGTACTTC; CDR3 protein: CASSFYSGGGYEQYF
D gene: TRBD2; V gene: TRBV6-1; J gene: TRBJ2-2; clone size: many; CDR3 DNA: TGTGCCAGCAGACCCACTAGCGGGGAAAACACCGGGGAGCTGTTTTTT; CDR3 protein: CASRPTSGENTGELFF
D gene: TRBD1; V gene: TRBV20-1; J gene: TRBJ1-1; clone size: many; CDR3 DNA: TGCAGTGCTACAGGACAGGCGAACACTGAAGCTTTCTTT; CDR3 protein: CSATGQANTEAFF
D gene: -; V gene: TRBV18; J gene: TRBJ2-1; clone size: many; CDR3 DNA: TGTGCCAGCTCAGTTTCACAGGAGCAGTTCTTC; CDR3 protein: CASSVSQEQFF
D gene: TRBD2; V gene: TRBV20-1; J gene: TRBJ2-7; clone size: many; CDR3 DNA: TGCAGTGCTAGATTGGGACTAGCGGGAGTCGAGCAGTACTTC; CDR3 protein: CSARLGLAGVEQYF
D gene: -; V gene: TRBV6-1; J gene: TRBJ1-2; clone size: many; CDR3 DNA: TGTGCCAGCAGTGATTCAGGGGCCACGGTTTATGGCTACACCTTC; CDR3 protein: CASSDSGATVYGYTF
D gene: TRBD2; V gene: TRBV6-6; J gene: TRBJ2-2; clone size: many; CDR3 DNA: TGTGCCAGCAGTTACTCGGGAGGGATTGATACCGGGGAGCTGTTTTTT; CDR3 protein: CASSYSGGIDTGELFF